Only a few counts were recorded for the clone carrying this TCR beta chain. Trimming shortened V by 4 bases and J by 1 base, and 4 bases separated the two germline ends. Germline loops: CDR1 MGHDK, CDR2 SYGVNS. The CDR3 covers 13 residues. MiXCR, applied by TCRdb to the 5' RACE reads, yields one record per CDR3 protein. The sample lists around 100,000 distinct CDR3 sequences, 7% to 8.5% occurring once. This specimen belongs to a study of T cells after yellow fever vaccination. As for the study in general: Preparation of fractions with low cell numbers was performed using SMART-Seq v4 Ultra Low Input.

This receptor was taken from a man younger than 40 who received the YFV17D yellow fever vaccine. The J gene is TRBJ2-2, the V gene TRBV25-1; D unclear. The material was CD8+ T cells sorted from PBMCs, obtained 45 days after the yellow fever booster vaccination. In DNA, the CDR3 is TGTGCCAGCAGTGTGCTGAACACCGGGGAGCTGTTTTTT. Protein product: CASSVLNTGELFF.